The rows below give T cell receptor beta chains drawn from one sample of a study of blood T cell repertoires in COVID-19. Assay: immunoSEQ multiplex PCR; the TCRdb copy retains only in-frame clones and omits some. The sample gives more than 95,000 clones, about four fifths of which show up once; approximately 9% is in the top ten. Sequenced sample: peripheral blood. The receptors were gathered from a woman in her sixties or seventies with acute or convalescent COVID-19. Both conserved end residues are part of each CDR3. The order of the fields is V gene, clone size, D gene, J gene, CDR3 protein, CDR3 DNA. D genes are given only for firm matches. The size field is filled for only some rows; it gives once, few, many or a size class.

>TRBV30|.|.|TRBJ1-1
CAWQPTGSANGAFF
TGTGCCTGGCAGCCGACAGGTTCGGCGAATGGAGCTTTCTTT
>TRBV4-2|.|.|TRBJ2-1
CASNGGGRGSYNEQFF
TGTGCCAGCAATGGGGGCGGGCGAGGGTCCTACAATGAGCAGTTCTTC
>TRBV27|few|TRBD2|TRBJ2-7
CASSPGTTAYEQYF
TGTGCCAGCAGTCCCGGGACTACCGCCTACGAGCAGTACTTC
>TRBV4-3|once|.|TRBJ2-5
CASSQDWASEVETQYF
TGCGCCAGCAGCCAAGATTGGGCTAGCGAGGTGGAGACCCAGTACTTC
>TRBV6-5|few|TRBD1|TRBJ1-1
CASSTKTGGPEAFF
TGTGCCAGCAGTACCAAAACAGGGGGGCCTGAAGCTTTCTTT
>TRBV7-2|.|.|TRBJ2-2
CASSQWGEAGELFF
TGTGCCAGCAGCCAATGGGGAGAAGCCGGGGAGCTGTTTTTT
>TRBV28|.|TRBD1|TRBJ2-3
CASSLTGGPDTQYF
TGTGCCAGCAGTTTAACAGGGGGCCCAGATACGCAGTATTTT
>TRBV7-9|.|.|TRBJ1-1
CASSSEDRGNTEAFF
TGTGCCAGCAGCTCAGAGGACAGAGGTAACACTGAAGCTTTCTTT
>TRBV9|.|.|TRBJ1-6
CASSVGRGGHSPLHF
TGTGCCAGCAGCGTAGGCCGGGGAGGGCATTCACCCCTCCACTTT
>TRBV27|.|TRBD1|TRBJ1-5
CASSRLQGGQPQHF
TGTGCCAGCAGTCGGCTTCAGGGGGGTCAGCCCCAGCATTTT
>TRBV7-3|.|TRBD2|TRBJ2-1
CASSQDMGTSGRGHEQFF
TGTGCCAGCAGCCAAGATATGGGTACTAGCGGGAGAGGCCATGAGCAGTTCTTC
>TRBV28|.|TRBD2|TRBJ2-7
CASSPGTRGGSHF
TGTGCCAGCAGTCCCGGGACACGGGGGGGGTCGCACTTC
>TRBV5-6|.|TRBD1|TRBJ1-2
CASNVQGAYVGGYTF
TGTGCCAGCAACGTGCAGGGGGCCTATGTGGGTGGCTACACCTTC
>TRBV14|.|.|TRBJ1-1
CASSQVSGYTEAFF
TGTGCCAGCAGCCAAGTATCAGGTTACACTGAAGCTTTCTTT
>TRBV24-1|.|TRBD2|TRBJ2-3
CATSDAGGPADTQYF
TGTGCCACCAGTGATGCGGGGGGGCCCGCAGATACGCAGTATTTT
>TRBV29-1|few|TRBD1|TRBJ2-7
CSVYTGVTYEQYF
TGCAGCGTTTACACAGGGGTGACCTACGAGCAGTACTTC